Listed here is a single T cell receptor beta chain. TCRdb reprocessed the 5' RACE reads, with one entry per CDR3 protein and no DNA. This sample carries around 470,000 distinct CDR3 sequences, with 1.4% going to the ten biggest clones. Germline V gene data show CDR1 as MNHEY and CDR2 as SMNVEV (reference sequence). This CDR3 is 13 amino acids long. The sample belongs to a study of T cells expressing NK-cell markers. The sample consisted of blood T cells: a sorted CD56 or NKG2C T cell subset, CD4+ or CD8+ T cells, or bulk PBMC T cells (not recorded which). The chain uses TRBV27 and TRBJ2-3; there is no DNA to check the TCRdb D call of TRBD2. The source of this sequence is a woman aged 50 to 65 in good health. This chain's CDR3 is CASTWAGTDTQYF.